This TCR beta chain originates from a study of blood T cell repertoires in COVID-19. Turning to the study itself: The study drew acute and convalescent COVID-19 samples from the United States, Italy and Spain. T cells, B-cell-depleted T cells, or PBMCs supplied cDNA or gDNA.

CDR3 size: 15 residues. CDR1 and CDR2 (germline): SGHRS, YFSETQ. V lost 2 bases to trimming and J lost 7 bases; unmatched junction nucleotides: 6. This clone came up a few times. In the original analysis: For nucleated cells, counts were estimated from reference gene primer amplification. This table comes from immunoSEQ multiplex PCR, and its TCRdb copy is limited to in-frame clones, with some not included. From that table come the V and J calls and clone size; the DNA was used to work out D and trimming. The data show 200,000 to 300,000 clones, with about nine tenths seen just once and 1.5% held by the top ten.

The sequenced sample consisted of peripheral blood. The clonotype originates from a woman between 40 and 50 years old who had recovered from COVID-19. J is TRBJ1-6 and V is TRBV5-1; TRBD1 matches at 7 bases. CDR3 region: CASSFRTGINSPLHF. DNA of the CDR3: TGCGCCAGCAGCTTTCGGACAGGTATCAATTCACCCCTCCACTTT.